This is a list of T cell receptor beta chains from one sample in a study of human T cells and chemical hapten exposure. Each CDR3 protein is one row after TCRdb ran MiXCR on the RACE reads. Of 300,000 to 450,000 distinct CDR3 sequences in the sample, around 5% are singletons; the top ten hold more than 8%. Here the sequenced sample was whole blood, taken in connection with sensitization to the hapten diphenylcyclopropenone (DPC). These receptors were obtained from a woman under 30 with alopecia areata. Some clones in this sample may be carry-over from other donors' samples. Each CDR3 is given with its conserved first and last residue. A D gene is named only where the DNA matches it firmly. Some rows have no size entry. The others give once, few or many, or a class for an expanded clone.

DNA: TGTGCCAGCAGCCATCGGGACTCGACCTCCTACAATGAGCAGTTCTTC; CDR3: CASSHRDSTSYNEQFF; V: TRBV7-2; D: NA; J: TRBJ2-1; size: NA
DNA: TGTGCCAGCAGCCAGGAATTTGGTCAGCCCCAGCATTTT; CDR3: CASSQEFGQPQHF; V: TRBV12-3/TRBV12-4; D: NA; J: TRBJ1-5; size: NA
DNA: TGTGCCAGCAGCTTAATGCCGGGACAGAGCTACGAGCAGTACTTC; CDR3: CASSLMPGQSYEQYF; V: TRBV7-3; D: TRBD1; J: TRBJ2-7; size: few
DNA: TGTGCCAGCTCACCAATCGCCGGGCCCACCGGGGAGCTGTTTTTT; CDR3: CASSPIAGPTGELFF; V: TRBV18; D: NA; J: TRBJ2-2; size: many
DNA: TGTGCCAGCAGTTTACCCCGTAGCGGGGGGGCGTCAGATACGCAGTATTTT; CDR3: CASSLPRSGGASDTQYF; V: TRBV27; D: TRBD2; J: TRBJ2-3; size: NA
DNA: TGTGCCAGCAGCCCGACAGGCAATCAGCCCCAGTATTTT; CDR3: CASSPTGNQPQYF; V: TRBV7-8; D: NA; J: TRBJ2-3; size: once
DNA: TGCAGTGCTAGAGGACAGGACACAGATACGCAGTATTTT; CDR3: CSARGQDTDTQYF; V: TRBV20-1; D: NA; J: TRBJ2-3; size: many
DNA: TGTGCCAGCAGTGAAACAGGGGTAGGCACAGATACGCAGTATTTT; CDR3: CASSETGVGTDTQYF; V: TRBV2; D: TRBD1; J: TRBJ2-3; size: many
DNA: TGTGCCACCAACCCGTCCGGGTTCAATCAGCCCCAGCATTTT; CDR3: CATNPSGFNQPQHF; V: TRBV10-3; D: NA; J: TRBJ1-5; size: many
DNA: TGTGCCAGCAGTTACTCGTTGAGGGGGGCTTGGCAGCCCCAGCATTTT; CDR3: CASSYSLRGAWQPQHF; V: TRBV6-2/TRBV6-3; D: NA; J: TRBJ1-5; size: NA
DNA: TGTGCCAGCAGCCCCGGGGGGCGCCCGGCCGGGGAGCTGTTTTTT; CDR3: CASSPGGRPAGELFF; V: TRBV3-1; D: NA; J: TRBJ2-2; size: many
DNA: TGTGCCAGCAGCCGAGTGACTAGCGGGGCCGCTAACACAGATACGCAGTATTTT; CDR3: CASSRVTSGAANTDTQYF; V: TRBV7-8; D: TRBD2; J: TRBJ2-3; size: many
DNA: TGTGCCAGCAGACTAGCGGGGGGGAACAATGAGCAGTTCTTC; CDR3: CASRLAGGNNEQFF; V: TRBV12-3/TRBV12-4; D: TRBD2; J: TRBJ2-1; size: many
DNA: TGTGCCAGCTCACCCGCCCCCGGTACAGGGTACTTGTGGAAACTGTTTTTT; CDR3: CASSPAPGTGYLWKLFF; V: TRBV18; D: NA; J: TRBJ1-4; size: NA
DNA: TGTGCCAGCAGTCGGTGGAGGACGAGCAATCAGCCCCAGCATTTT; CDR3: CASSRWRTSNQPQHF; V: TRBV6-2/TRBV6-3; D: NA; J: TRBJ1-5; size: many
DNA: TGTGCCACCGACATCGGGGCCAACGTCCTGACTTTC; CDR3: CATDIGANVLTF; V: TRBV18; D: NA; J: TRBJ2-6; size: NA
DNA: TGTGCCAGCAGCTACTCTCGAGGGGGCAGCTCTGGGGCCAACGTCCTGACTTTC; CDR3: CASSYSRGGSSGANVLTF; V: TRBV7-2; D: TRBD1; J: TRBJ2-6; size: NA
DNA: TGTGCCAGCGATAGTGCGGGGGGCGGTGGCTACACCTTC; CDR3: CASDSAGGGGYTF; V: TRBV6-6; D: NA; J: TRBJ1-2; size: NA
DNA: TGTGCGGGGACAGGGAGCACAGATACGCAGTATTTT; CDR3: CAGTGSTDTQYF; V: TRBV7-9; D: TRBD1; J: TRBJ2-3; size: NA
DNA: TGTGCCAGCACCCCGGTAGAGTCAGCCCTCAATGAGCAGTTCTTC; CDR3: CASTPVESALNEQFF; V: TRBV11-1; D: NA; J: TRBJ2-1; size: NA
DNA: TGTGCCAGCAGCTTAGGTCCGGGCACAGATACGCAGTATTTT; CDR3: CASSLGPGTDTQYF; V: TRBV7-2; D: NA; J: TRBJ2-3; size: many
DNA: TGTGCCAGCAGCTTAAAGGCCAACGGAGGTGGCACTGAAGCTTTCTTT; CDR3: CASSLKANGGGTEAFF; V: TRBV13; D: NA; J: TRBJ1-1; size: NA
DNA: TGTGCCAGCAGCCCAAGGGACAGTCGGGGCGCTTTCTTT; CDR3: CASSPRDSRGAFF; V: TRBV7-2; D: TRBD1; J: TRBJ1-1; size: many
DNA: TGTGCCAGCAGCTTGAATACCTACGAGCAGTACTTC; CDR3: CASSLNTYEQYF; V: TRBV13; D: NA; J: TRBJ2-7; size: many
DNA: TGTGCCAGCAGTGTTCGTCGCACAGATACGCAGTATTTT; CDR3: CASSVRRTDTQYF; V: TRBV6-1; D: NA; J: TRBJ2-3; size: many
DNA: TGTGCCAGCGGCGTATCTGGAAACACCATATATTTT; CDR3: CASGVSGNTIYF; V: TRBV27; D: NA; J: TRBJ1-3; size: few
DNA: TGTGCCAGCAGTGACGAGGAAAGGGGTCACGAGCAGTTCTTC; CDR3: CASSDEERGHEQFF; V: TRBV6-4; D: NA; J: TRBJ2-1; size: many
DNA: TGTGCCAGCAGTTACTCGGAGCCCGCCTCGTATTTT; CDR3: CASSYSEPASYF; V: TRBV6-6; D: NA; J: TRBJ2-3; size: few
DNA: TGCGCCAGCAGCGTGACAGGCGCCTTGGTTGATACGCAGTATTTT; CDR3: CASSVTGALVDTQYF; V: TRBV5-1; D: NA; J: TRBJ2-3; size: few
DNA: TGTGCCAGCAGCTTGGCGGCAGGGGGCTTTTCTAACACTGAAGCTTTCTTT; CDR3: CASSLAAGGFSNTEAFF; V: TRBV5-6; D: TRBD1; J: TRBJ1-1; size: few
DNA: TGCGCCAGCAGCTCTGAGGGTTTAACTAATGAAAAACTGTTTTTT; CDR3: CASSSEGLTNEKLFF; V: TRBV5-1; D: NA; J: TRBJ1-4; size: few
DNA: TGTGCCAGCAGGGGCCGGACAGGGAATCCGAACACTGAAGCTTTCTTT; CDR3: CASRGRTGNPNTEAFF; V: TRBV2; D: TRBD1; J: TRBJ1-1; size: few
DNA: TGCGCCAGCACGCAGGGGGAGAATTCACCCCTCCACTTT; CDR3: CASTQGENSPLHF; V: TRBV5-1; D: TRBD1; J: TRBJ1-6; size: NA
DNA: TGTGCCACCAGCTCGGGACAGACATACAATGAGCAGTTCTTC; CDR3: CATSSGQTYNEQFF; V: TRBV15; D: TRBD1; J: TRBJ2-1; size: NA
DNA: TGTGCCAGCCGGGACACCGGTTATAATTCACCCCTCCACTTT; CDR3: CASRDTGYNSPLHF; V: TRBV6-5; D: NA; J: TRBJ1-6; size: NA
DNA: TGTGCCACCAGTGATCGGCGTGGAGCCTACAATGAGCAGTTCTTC; CDR3: CATSDRRGAYNEQFF; V: TRBV24-1; D: NA; J: TRBJ2-1; size: few
DNA: TGTGCCAGCCTCCTGGGGGCAGGGGCCACTGAAGCTTTCTTT; CDR3: CASLLGAGATEAFF; V: TRBV6-5; D: NA; J: TRBJ1-1; size: NA
DNA: TGTGCCAGCACTTACCTGGGAGGGGGACCCTACAATGAGCAGTTCTTC; CDR3: CASTYLGGGPYNEQFF; V: TRBV28; D: NA; J: TRBJ2-1; size: NA
DNA: TGTGCCAGCAACATACTAGCGGGGACAAGTACCGGGGAGCTGTTTTTT; CDR3: CASNILAGTSTGELFF; V: TRBV12-3/TRBV12-4; D: TRBD2; J: TRBJ2-2; size: few
DNA: TGCGCCAGCAGCTTAGGGTTGGCTGGGTATGGCTACACCTTC; CDR3: CASSLGLAGYGYTF; V: TRBV5-1; D: NA; J: TRBJ1-2; size: NA
DNA: TGTGCCAGCAGCTTGGTCGGTGGGGCGACCAGGGAGCAGTACTTC; CDR3: CASSLVGGATREQYF; V: TRBV5-4; D: NA; J: TRBJ2-7; size: few
DNA: TGTGCCAGCAGCCCTGATCGGCCGGGACACTCTTCAAATGAGCAGTTCTTC; CDR3: CASSPDRPGHSSNEQFF; V: TRBV7-2; D: NA; J: TRBJ2-1; size: few
DNA: TGTGCCAGCGCCCTTCGGGGGCTAGCGGGGGGGCTGAGGGCCAAAAACATTCAGTACTTC; CDR3: CASALRGLAGGLRAKNIQYF; V: TRBV7-2; D: TRBD2; J: TRBJ2-4; size: NA
DNA: TGTGCCAGCAGCGGCCGCCTTAGCCGGGGGACCTACGAGCAGTACTTC; CDR3: CASSGRLSRGTYEQYF; V: TRBV13; D: NA; J: TRBJ2-7; size: NA
DNA: TGTGCCATCAGGGTAGCGCTCCAAGAGACCCAGTACTTC; CDR3: CAIRVALQETQYF; V: TRBV10-3; D: NA; J: TRBJ2-5; size: many
DNA: TGTGCCAGCAGCTTAGAGGGGGCAGTCCGGAACACCATATATTTT; CDR3: CASSLEGAVRNTIYF; V: TRBV7-9; D: TRBD1; J: TRBJ1-3; size: NA
DNA: TGTGACAGCAGGACGGGACTAGCGGGGGCTAATGAGCAGTTCTTC; CDR3: CDSRTGLAGANEQFF; V: TRBV5-4; D: TRBD2; J: TRBJ2-1; size: NA
DNA: TGTGCCAGCAGTTTGCAGGGGGCTAAGGCCGGGGAGCTGTTTTTT; CDR3: CASSLQGAKAGELFF; V: TRBV12-3/TRBV12-4; D: TRBD1; J: TRBJ2-2; size: few